This T cell receptor beta chain was documented in a study of radiotherapy plus CTLA-4 blockade in lung cancer. The CDR3 covers 14 residues. Trimming shortened V by 4 bases and J by 1 base, and 11 bases separated the two germline ends. The germline V gene encodes CDR1 SGHKS and CDR2 YYEKEE (reference sequence). For this clone: What it recognizes is unknown.

With ipilimumab providing CTLA-4 blockade, focal radiation was administered to patients who had chemo-refractory metastatic non-small-cell lung cancer. General observations from the study: Some TCR clones had been derived from tumors. These clones expanded in peripheral blood after radiotherapy plus ipilimumab. Early blood T cell clone dynamics reportedly forecast response best, with interferon-beta.

Sequenced by immunoSEQ multiplex PCR; TCRdb stores in-frame clones only, minus some. The sample consists of about 31,000 clones, less than 75% of them appearing once. This clonotype was sampled from a human donor with non-small cell lung cancer whose response to radiotherapy plus ipilimumab could not be evaluated. The chain employs TRBV5-5 and TRBJ1-1; a weak D match, TRBD1 (6 bases). The sample consisted of peripheral blood, taken from a patient treated with radiotherapy plus ipilimumab. The CDR3 loop reads CASSRDTTNTEAFF. In DNA form, the CDR3 reads TGTGCCAGCAGCCGGGACACTACGAACACTGAAGCTTTCTTT.